A single sample gave rise to the 28 T cell receptor beta chains below, sequenced in a study of T cells in Graves' hyperthyroidism and ophthalmopathy. It was RNA transcripts that yielded the amplified TCR beta CDR3 regions. Carried out on the TCR CDR3, a first-round RT-PCR used the HTBI primer set. Using its own MiXCR run on the multiplex PCR reads, TCRdb lists one record per CDR3 protein. The sample lists about 400,000 distinct CDR3 sequences, around 13% occurring once. The sequenced sample was blood. The receptors come from a woman aged 18 to 35 with Graves' hyperthyroidism.

The table lists this clonotype with many counts. The V and J genes are TRBV2 and TRBJ2-1; TRBD2 is a possible D gene (7 bases). This CDR3 spans 14 amino acids. Germline CDR1 is SNHLY and CDR2 is FYNNEI. CDR3 sequence (DNA): TGTGCAATTAAGCGGGACATCGGCTACAATGAGCAGTTCTTC. Translating it yields CAIKRDIGYNEQFF.

This clonotype was picked up many times. The chain joins TRBV20-1 to TRBJ2-1, with D possibly TRBD2 on 5 matching bases. The CDR3 consists of 14 residues. V was cut by 6 bases and J by 2 bases, with 14 bases left in between. CDR1 is DFQATT, CDR2 SNEGSKA, per germline (reference sequence). The CDR3 sequence: CSADSVRAYNEQFF. For the CDR3, the DNA is TGCAGTGCCGATAGCGTAAGAGCCTACAATGAGCAGTTCTTC.

The V call is TRBV28, the J call TRBJ1-2; no definite D call. Trimming took off 2 bases at V and 9 bases at J, with 16 bases between the two ends. This CDR3 is built from 14 residues. Germline loops: CDR1 MDHEN, CDR2 SYDVKM. CDR3: CASSLLGVDLSYTF. The CDR3 DNA sequence: TGTGCCAGCAGTTTACTGGGAGTTGATTTAAGCTACACCTTC.

This clonotype has at least ten counts. The rearrangement uses TRBV30 and TRBJ2-4; maybe TRBD2 (5 bases). The germline V gene encodes CDR1 GTSNPN and CDR2 SVGIG (reference sequence). Deletions cut 3 bases from V and 1 base from J, with 16 bases between. The CDR3 is 16 residues long. The CDR3 reads CAWRAIGVWAKNIQYF. The DNA of the CDR3 is TGTGCCTGGAGGGCAATCGGGGTCTGGGCCAAAAACATTCAGTACTTC.

This clonotype was counted at least ten times. The rearrangement links TRBV20-1 to TRBJ2-7, with 8 bases aligning to TRBD1. Germline CDR1 and CDR2: DFQATT and SNEGSKA (reference sequence). The CDR3 is 14 amino acids. The junction had 4 bases not matched to a gene; V was cut back by 3 bases and J by 0 bases. The CDR3 protein is CSASWTGSSYEQYF. In nucleotides, the CDR3 is TGCAGTGCTAGTTGGACAGGGAGCTCCTACGAGCAGTACTTC.

The chain is built from TRBV28 and TRBJ2-7; 9 bases match TRBD2. The CDR3 has 13 amino acids. V dropped 7 bases and J dropped 6; count of bases not matched to a gene: 7. Per the germline V gene, CDR1 is MDHEN and CDR2 is SYDVKM. The CDR3 is CASNDFSGSEQYF. The CDR3 nucleotides read TGTGCCAGCAATGATTTTAGCGGGAGCGAGCAGTACTTC.

This clonotype has at least ten counts. J is TRBJ2-5 and V is TRBV29-1; D call uncertain. The CDR3 is made up of 14 amino acids. The germline V gene has CDR1 SQVTM and CDR2 ANQGSEA. V was pared by 0 bases and J by 4 bases, with 12 bases between. The CDR3: CSVEDRLARETQYF. Written as DNA, the CDR3 is TGCAGCGTTGAAGATCGCCTCGCGAGAGAGACCCAGTACTTC.

This clonotype has ten or more counts. This chain connects TRBV2 to TRBJ1-2, with unresolved D. CDR3 length equals 13 residues. V lost 2 bases and J lost 5, with 9 bases in between. Germline V gene lookup returns CDR1 SNHLY and CDR2 FYNNEI. The CDR3 DNA reads as TGTGCCAGCAGTGAAAGTTCGGCATATGGCTACACCTTC. Its translation is CASSESSAYGYTF.

This clonotype has a count of ten or more. J is TRBJ1-1 and V is TRBV5-1; 9 bases agree with TRBD1. Trimming removed 3 bases from V and 1 base from J; junction bases left unmatched: 7. CDR3 size: 16 residues. CDR1 is SGHRS, CDR2 YFSETQ, per germline. CDR3 sequence: CASSSTGGLANTEAFF. The CDR3, as DNA: TGCGCCAGCAGCTCTACAGGGGGCTTGGCGAACACTGAAGCTTTCTTT.

This clonotype was seen more than once but under ten times. CDR3 sequence reads: CSAQLAGGNEQFF. The CDR3 DNA reads as TGCAGTGCTCAACTAGCGGGAGGGAATGAGCAGTTCTTC. This rearrangement joins TRBV20-1 to TRBJ2-1, with TRBD2 identical over 13 bases. Trimming at V came to 5 bases and at J to 7 bases, leaving 2 bases not matched to a gene. Germline V gene sequence: CDR1 DFQATT, CDR2 SNEGSKA (reference sequence). CDR3 size: 13 residues.

Turning to this clonotype: A much larger clone sits a single nucleotide away, making a read error possible. This rearrangement joins TRBV20-1 to TRBJ1-1, with D unresolved. Germline CDR1 reads DFQATT; CDR2 reads SNEGSKA (reference sequence). V lost 4 bases, J lost 1 base, and 7 bases lay in between. The CDR3 runs 12 residues. The chain's CDR3 is CSAILGNTEAFF. CDR3 sequence (DNA): TGCAGTGCTATCCTCGGGAACACTGAAGCTTTCTTT.

This clonotype was seen a few times. The V call is TRBV6-1, the J call TRBJ2-2, with TRBD2 matching 9 bases. V dropped 4 bases and J dropped 5; count of bases not matched to a gene: 5. There are 15 residues in the CDR3. CDR1 and CDR2 from the germline V gene are MNHNS and SASEGT. CDR3 sequence: CASSGLAGQTGELFF. CDR3 sequence (DNA): TGTGCCAGCAGTGGTCTAGCGGGACAGACCGGGGAGCTGTTTTTT.

The rearrangement joins TRBV29-1 to TRBJ2-5; D may be TRBD1 (6 bases). V lost 5 bases and J 1 base, leaving 11 bases between the germline ends. Per germline, CDR1 SQVTM and CDR2 ANQGSEA. This CDR3 contains 13 residues. The CDR3 DNA is TGCAGCGTTCACCCGGACAGCCAAGAGACCCAGTACTTC. It codes for CSVHPDSQETQYF.

This clonotype was recorded many times. The chain combines TRBV2 with TRBJ2-7, with no clear D. CDR1 is SNHLY, CDR2 FYNNEI, per germline. This CDR3 contains 12 residues. V was trimmed by 6 bases and J by 2 bases, leaving 8 bases between them. This CDR3 reads CASSKRAYEQYF. The DNA of the CDR3 is TGTGCCAGCAGCAAAAGAGCCTACGAGCAGTACTTC.

Many counts were recorded for this clonotype. The chain combines TRBV18 with TRBJ1-2; D is possibly TRBD1 (5 bases). Looked up from germline, CDR1 is KGHSH and CDR2 is LQKENI. CDR3 length equals 13 residues. Trimming cost V 3 bases and J 4 bases, with 9 bases left between them. The CDR3 here is CASSPRGPYGYTF. Written as DNA, the CDR3 is TGTGCCAGCTCACCTCGGGGACCCTATGGCTACACCTTC.

This clonotype turned up a few times. This chain links TRBV6-2 or TRBV6-3 with TRBJ2-7; the match to TRBD2 covers 9 bases. This CDR3 has 14 residues. The J segment lost 7 bases and the V segment lost 2 bases, leaving 6 bases of the junction unmatched. Germline V gene lookup returns CDR1 MNHEY and CDR2 SVGEGT. The CDR3 protein is CASSYGGRAREQYF. The DNA of the CDR3 is TGTGCCAGCAGTTACGGCGGGAGGGCCCGGGAGCAGTACTTC.

In this sample, this clonotype turned up many times. The V gene is TRBV12-3 or TRBV12-4, the J gene TRBJ2-3; 9 bases are shared with TRBD1. Trimming cost V 3 bases and J 4 bases; bases outside gene matches: 5. The CDR3 runs to 15 residues. Written as DNA, the CDR3 is TGTGCCAGCAGTTTTCCCGGACAGGGGTCAGATACGCAGTATTTT. Translated: CASSFPGQGSDTQYF.

This clonotype was recorded many times. J is TRBJ2-1 and V is TRBV5-1, with unresolved D. The V gene lost 1 base and the J gene lost 6 bases, with 8 bases spanning the gap. The CDR3 is made up of 13 amino acids. Germline values: CDR1 SGHRS, CDR2 YFSETQ. The CDR3 DNA sequence: TGCGCCAGCAGCTTGCAACCAACCAATGAGCAGTTCTTC. It encodes CASSLQPTNEQFF.

In this sample, this clonotype turned up many times. CDR3 protein: CASSVTVRDSEQFF. The CDR3, as DNA: TGTGCCTCCTCTGTGACCGTTCGAGACAGTGAGCAGTTCTTC. This chain links TRBV30 with TRBJ2-1, with D perhaps matching TRBD1 (5 bases). Trimming left V 7 bases short and J 9 bases short, with 22 bases between. Germline V gene data show CDR1 as GTSNPN and CDR2 as SVGIG (reference sequence). The CDR3 spans 14 residues.

V is TRBV12-3 or TRBV12-4 and J is TRBJ1-1; D not resolved. The CDR3 runs 15 residues. Trimming cost V 6 bases and J 3 bases, with 17 bases left between them. The chain's CDR3 is CASRWNLGGDTEAFF. The CDR3 DNA reads TGTGCCAGCAGGTGGAATCTGGGTGGTGACACTGAAGCTTTCTTT.

The V call is TRBV12-3 or TRBV12-4, the J call TRBJ2-5; the D call may be TRBD1 or TRBD2 (6 bases each). Trimming cost V 8 bases and J 4 bases, with 17 bases left between them. The CDR3 has 14 amino acids. For the CDR3, the DNA is TGTGCCAGCTCCGAGGGGGGTTTCAGAGAGACCCAGTACTTC. Translated, it gives CASSEGGFRETQYF.

This clonotype was counted at least ten times. The V call is TRBV28, the J call TRBJ2-3; D ambiguous. Trimming took off 5 bases at V and 0 bases at J, with 18 bases between the two ends. There are 17 residues in the CDR3. Germline V gene data show CDR1 as MDHEN and CDR2 as SYDVKM. CDR3 DNA: TGTGCCAGCAGTGACCCCCGAGGCAGACACAGCACAGATACGCAGTATTTT. It translates to CASSDPRGRHSTDTQYF.

The chain recombines TRBV20-1 with TRBJ1-1; maybe TRBD1 (5 bases). The germline V gene has CDR1 DFQATT and CDR2 SNEGSKA (reference sequence). This CDR3 spans 13 amino acids. V lost 2 bases and J 5 bases, leaving 12 bases between the germline ends. The CDR3 loop reads CSARRGARTEAFF. The CDR3 DNA reads TGCAGTGCTAGACGCGGGGCTAGGACTGAAGCTTTCTTT.

CDR3 sequence reads: CASSQAIAGGSKGYEQYF. The CDR3 DNA is TGTGCCAGCAGCCAAGCTATAGCGGGAGGATCTAAAGGTTACGAGCAGTACTTC. V is TRBV13 and J is TRBJ2-7, with 10 bases matching TRBD2. The ends lost 5 bases at V and 4 bases at J; junction bases unmatched: 17. CDR1 and CDR2 (germline): PRHDT, FYEKMQ (reference sequence). The CDR3 has 18 residues.

The chain uses TRBV19 and TRBJ2-7; 13 nucleotides line up with TRBD2. Trimming cost V 3 bases and J 3 bases; bases outside gene matches: 11. The CDR3 length is 18 residues. The V gene's germline CDR1 is LNHDA and CDR2 SQIVND (reference sequence). The CDR3 DNA follows: TGTGCCAGTAGTATCACCGCCGGGACTAGCGGGGTACTCTACGAGCAGTACTTC. Its protein is CASSITAGTSGVLYEQYF.

This rearrangement joins TRBV30 to TRBJ2-2; 9 bases are a match to TRBD1. CDR1 is GTSNPN and CDR2 is SVGIG in the germline V gene (reference sequence). J lost 6 bases, V lost 7 bases, and 9 bases had no gene match. The CDR3 length is 14 residues. The CDR3 DNA reads as TGTGCCTTGACAGGGGGACTGTTGTCCGGGGAGCTGTTTTTT. This gives the protein CALTGGLLSGELFF.

This clonotype was detected many times. The CDR3 DNA follows: TGTGCCAGCAGCCCGAGGGGTGGCGGAACCTACGAGCAGTACTTC. Its protein product is CASSPRGGGTYEQYF. This rearrangement joins TRBV7-3 to TRBJ2-7; D is tentatively TRBD1 or TRBD2 (5 bases each). The V end lost 5 bases, the J end lost 2 bases, and 16 bases lay between the germline ends. Germline CDR1 reads SGHTA; CDR2 reads FQGTGA. The CDR3 is 15 amino acids. The variable domain in full, completed from reference TRBV7-3 and TRBJ2-7, reads GAGVSQTPSNKVTEKGKYVELRCDPISGHTALYWYRQSLGQGPEFLIYFQGTGAADDSGLPNDRFFAVRPEGSVSTLKIQRTERGDSAVYLCASSPRGGGTYEQYFGPGTRLTVT.

The table lists this clonotype with a few counts. V is TRBV10-3 and J is TRBJ2-2; D may be TRBD1 (5 bases). Germline CDR1 and CDR2: ENHRY and SYGVKD. The CDR3 runs to 13 residues. Trimming took 3 bases from V and 6 from J, leaving 8 bases between them. DNA for the CDR3: TGTGCCATCAGTGAAGGGGTCCCCGGGGAGCTGTTTTTT. Residues: CAISEGVPGELFF.